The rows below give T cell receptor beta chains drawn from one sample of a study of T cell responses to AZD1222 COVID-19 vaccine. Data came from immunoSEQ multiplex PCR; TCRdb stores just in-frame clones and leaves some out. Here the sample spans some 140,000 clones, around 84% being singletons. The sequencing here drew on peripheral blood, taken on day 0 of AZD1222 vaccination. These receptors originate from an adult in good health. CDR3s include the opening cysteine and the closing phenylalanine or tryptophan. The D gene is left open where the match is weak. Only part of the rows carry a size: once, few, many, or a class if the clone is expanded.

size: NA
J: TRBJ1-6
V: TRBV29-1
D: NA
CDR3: CSVGDVDSPLHF
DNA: TGCAGCGTTGGGGACGTGGATTCACCCCTCCACTTT

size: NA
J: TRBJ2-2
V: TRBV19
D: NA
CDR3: CASREGANTGELFF
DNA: TGTGCCAGTCGCGAGGGTGCGAACACCGGGGAGCTGTTTTTT

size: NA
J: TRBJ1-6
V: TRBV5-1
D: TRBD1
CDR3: CASSFGWTGSSYNSPLHF
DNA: TGCGCCAGCAGCTTTGGTTGGACAGGGAGCTCCTATAATTCACCCCTCCACTTT

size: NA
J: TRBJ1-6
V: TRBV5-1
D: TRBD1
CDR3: CASSFGNRGGSPLHF
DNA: TGCGCCAGCAGCTTCGGGAACAGGGGTGGTTCACCCCTCCACTTT

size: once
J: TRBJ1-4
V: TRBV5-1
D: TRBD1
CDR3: CASSLGTASTNEKLFF
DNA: TGCGCCAGCAGCCTAGGGACAGCCTCAACTAATGAAAAACTGTTTTTT

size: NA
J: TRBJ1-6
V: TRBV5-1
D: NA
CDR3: CASSQKPGGLADSPLHF
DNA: TGCGCCAGCAGCCAGAAGCCGGGGGGGCTTGCTGATTCACCCCTCCACTTT

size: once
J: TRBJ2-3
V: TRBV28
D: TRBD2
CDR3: CASSVRGGLDTQYF
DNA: TGTGCCAGCAGTGTTCGGGGGGGCCTGGATACGCAGTATTTT

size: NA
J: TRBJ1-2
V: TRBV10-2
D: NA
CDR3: CASSEGGAGMHYGYTF
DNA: TGCGCCAGCAGTGAGGGGGGGGCAGGGATGCACTATGGCTACACCTTC

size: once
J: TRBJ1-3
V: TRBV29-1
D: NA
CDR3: CSVETPGVGNTIYF
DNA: TGCAGCGTTGAAACCCCAGGGGTAGGAAACACCATATATTTT

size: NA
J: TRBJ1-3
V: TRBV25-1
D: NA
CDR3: CASTGRGIGNTIYF
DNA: TGTGCCAGCACCGGAAGGGGGATTGGAAACACCATATATTTT

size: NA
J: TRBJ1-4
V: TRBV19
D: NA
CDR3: CASSILLTALNEKLFF
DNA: TGTGCCAGTAGTATACTATTGACAGCTCTCAATGAAAAACTGTTTTTT

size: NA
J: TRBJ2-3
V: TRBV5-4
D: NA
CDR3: CASSLDSASTDTQYF
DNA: TGTGCCAGCAGCTTGGACTCCGCTAGCACAGATACGCAGTATTTT

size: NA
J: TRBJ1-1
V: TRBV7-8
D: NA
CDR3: CASTKGGMNTEAFF
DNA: TGTGCCAGCACCAAGGGTGGAATGAACACTGAAGCTTTCTTT